This section outlines one T cell receptor beta chain sequence together with its context. The antigen remains unidentified. Trimming left V 0 bases short and J 0 bases short, with 18 bases between. From germline, CDR1 is LGHNA and CDR2 YSLEER. The CDR3 covers 18 residues. Generated by immunoSEQ multiplex PCR, the TCRdb table keeps only in-frame clones and is missing some. The data hold a few million clones, with over 85% observed a single time. This record comes from a study of shared clonotypes between healthy human individuals. The study's findings and limits: Having only a few donors restricted how much genetic and exposure-history diversity was captured. Clonotype sharing levels among donors were expected to vary with sequencing depth.

The chain joins TRBV4-3 to TRBJ2-7; TRBD2 might be the D (6 bases). This clonotype was obtained from a man younger than 35 in good health. Some clones in this sample may be carry-over from other donors' samples. Source material: naive CD4+ T cells from PBMCs. Subset indicated: CD45RA+ positively selected. CDR3 bases: TGCGCCAGCAGCCAAGAAAACGTCGGGGGAGGCAGCTCCTACGAGCAGTACTTC. As protein: CASSQENVGGGSSYEQYF.